The 14 T cell receptor beta chains given below trace back to one sample, sequenced in a study of CD8 T cells in ankylosing spondylitis. From the 5' RACE reads, TCRdb called clonotypes with MiXCR, one entry per CDR3 protein. The table includes approximately 110,000 distinct CDR3 sequences, more than 20% detected once. Sample: synovial fluid, either unsorted or a sorted T cell fraction (not recorded which). These receptors were taken from a male donor with ankylosing spondylitis.

This clonotype was detected a few times. The rearrangement uses TRBV4-2 and TRBJ1-2, with D perhaps TRBD1 (6 bases). The CDR3 is 15 amino acids. V was clipped by 2 bases and J by 8 bases, with 18 bases between them. Germline CDR1 reads LGHNA; CDR2 reads YNFKEQ. The CDR3 loop is CASSQRTAPEGGYTF. The CDR3, as DNA: TGTGCCAGCAGCCAAAGGACAGCGCCTGAAGGGGGCTACACCTTC.

This chain links TRBV2 with TRBJ2-1; 10 nucleotides line up with TRBD2. The ends lost 4 bases at V and 8 bases at J; junction bases unmatched: 8. Germline lookup yields CDR1 SNHLY and CDR2 FYNNEI. The CDR3 extends over 15 amino acids. The CDR3 is CASSGLSGRSDEQFF. For the CDR3, the DNA is TGTGCCAGCAGTGGACTTAGCGGGAGGAGTGATGAGCAGTTCTTC.

This clonotype was seen a few times. This chain connects TRBV4-1 to TRBJ1-1; no clear D gene. Germline V gives CDR1 MGHRA, CDR2 YSYEKL. This CDR3 is 12 amino acids long. V lost 5 bases to trimming and J lost 3 bases, with 7 bases between them. CDR3 loop: CASSKRDTEAFF. CDR3 bases: TGCGCCAGCAGCAAAAGGGACACTGAAGCTTTCTTT.

V is TRBV5-1 and J is TRBJ1-1, with 8 bases identical to TRBD1. From germline, CDR1 is SGHRS and CDR2 YFSETQ. CDR3 size: 14 residues. Losses at the gene ends were 4 bases for V and 3 bases for J; bases not matched to a gene: 5. CDR3 residues: CASSPGDRYTEAFF. CDR3 bases: TGCGCCAGCAGCCCCGGGGACAGGTACACTGAAGCTTTCTTT. Variable domain in full (rest from reference TRBV5-1 and TRBJ1-1): KAGVTQTPRYLIKTRGQQVTLSCSPISGHRSVSWYQQTPGQGLQFLFEYFSETQRNKGNFPGRFSGRQFSNSRSEMNVSTLELGDSALYLCASSPGDRYTEAFFGQGTRLTVV.

In its sample, this clonotype was seen a few times. The chain recombines TRBV7-2 with TRBJ1-1, with a weak D call TRBD1 (6 bases). There are 13 residues in the CDR3. The V gene lost 6 bases and the J gene lost 7 bases, with 15 bases spanning the gap. Germline CDR1 and CDR2: SGHTA and FQGNSA. This chain's CDR3 is CASSRSTGFEAFF. The DNA of the CDR3 is TGTGCCAGCAGTCGAAGCACAGGGTTTGAAGCTTTCTTT. The variable domain in full, completed from reference TRBV7-2 and TRBJ1-1, reads GAGVSQSPSNKVTEKGKDVELRCDPISGHTALYWYRQSLGQGLEFLIYFQGNSAPDKSGLPSDRFSAERTGGSVSTLTIQRTQQEDSAVYLCASSRSTGFEAFFGQGTRLTVV.

Many counts were recorded for this clonotype. DNA of the CDR3: TGCGCCAGCCGAAAGGGACAGGGGTTTGGGGAGCTGTTTTTT. Its protein product is CASRKGQGFGELFF. This sequence joins TRBV10-1 and TRBJ2-2; TRBD1 matches 10 bases. Germline loops: CDR1 WNHNN, CDR2 SYGVQD (reference sequence). The CDR3 extends over 14 amino acids. Trimming at V came to 8 bases and at J to 8 bases, leaving 8 bases not matched to a gene.

This clonotype was recorded a few times. J is TRBJ2-1 and V is TRBV6-2 or TRBV6-3, with 16 positions matching TRBD2. Germline lookup yields CDR1 MNHEY and CDR2 SVGEGT. J was trimmed by 4 bases and V by 7 bases; bases with no gene match: 13. This CDR3 has 19 residues. The CDR3 region is CASNRAGLAGGPRYNEQFF. For the CDR3, the DNA is TGTGCCAGCAATCGAGCGGGACTAGCGGGAGGGCCGAGGTACAATGAGCAGTTCTTC.

A single count supports this clonotype. The gene calls are TRBV14 and TRBJ2-1; TRBD1 matches at 7 bases. The CDR3 is 16 amino acids. From germline, CDR1 is SGHDN and CDR2 FVKESK. The V gene end was trimmed by 4 bases and the J gene end by 4 bases; junction bases not matched to a gene: 10. The CDR3 spells CASSPGQPFGYNEQFF. Written as DNA, the CDR3 is TGTGCCAGCAGCCCGGGACAGCCATTTGGGTACAATGAGCAGTTCTTC.

This chain links TRBV11-2 with TRBJ2-5, with D maybe TRBD1 (6 bases). The CDR3 runs 15 residues. The germline V gene encodes CDR1 SGHAT and CDR2 FQNNGV. The ends were cut back, 8 bases at V and 6 bases at J, with 22 bases in the middle. CDR3 in amino acids: CASVRAGEGTKTQYF. The CDR3 nucleotides read TGTGCCAGCGTAAGGGCAGGGGAAGGAACAAAGACCCAGTACTTC. Supplemented by reference TRBV11-2 and TRBJ2-5, the full variable domain reads EAGVAQSPRYKIIEKRQSVAFWCNPISGHATLYWYQQILGQGPKLLIQFQNNGVVDDSQLPKDRFSAERLKGVDSTLKIQPAKLEDSAVYLCASVRAGEGTKTQYFGPGTRLLVL.

In its sample, this clonotype was seen a few times. This chain connects TRBV20-1 to TRBJ1-1; D unclear. From germline, CDR1 is DFQATT and CDR2 SNEGSKA (reference sequence). CDR3 length: 15 residues. The V gene lost 0 bases and the J gene lost 4 bases, with 15 bases spanning the gap. The CDR3 protein is CSARDPRAGGTEAFF. The CDR3, as DNA: TGCAGTGCTAGAGATCCCCGGGCAGGCGGCACTGAAGCTTTCTTT.

This chain uses TRBV10-3 with TRBJ2-7; D is perhaps TRBD1 (5 bases). The V gene lost 0 bases and the J gene lost 10 bases, with 10 bases spanning the gap. CDR1 and CDR2 (germline): ENHRY, SYGVKD. The CDR3 extends over 12 amino acids. CDR3 in DNA: TGTGCCATCAGTGAGTCGGGGCAGACTCAGTACGTC. This codes for CAISESGQTQYV.

The table lists this clonotype with many counts. The chain joins TRBV7-6 to TRBJ2-1; 16 bases align to TRBD2. Germline CDR1 is SGHVS and CDR2 is FNYEAQ. J gave up 7 bases and V 2 bases, and 8 bases lay outside the gene matches. The CDR3 spans 18 residues. Written as DNA, the CDR3 is TGTGCCAGCAGCTTACTGGGGACTAGCGGGAGGGCACGGAATGAGCAGTTCTTC. It encodes CASSLLGTSGRARNEQFF.

This chain uses TRBV12-3 or TRBV12-4 with TRBJ1-6; D call uncertain. V was shortened by 5 bases and J by 9 bases, with 14 bases between the two germline ends. The CDR3 length is 14 residues. In nucleotides, the CDR3 is TGTGCCAGCAGTCCCCAGACCGACCGTTCACCCCTCCACTTT. It codes for CASSPQTDRSPLHF.

By share of the sample, this clonotype is medium-sized. V is TRBV7-9 and J is TRBJ2-1, with D unclear. The length of the CDR3 is 13 residues. V lost 2 bases to trimming and J lost 9 bases, with 11 bases between them. Looked up from germline, CDR1 is SEHNR and CDR2 is FQNEAQ (reference sequence). This CDR3 is CASSLFERGEQFF. CDR3 DNA sequence: TGTGCCAGCAGCTTATTCGAGCGTGGTGAGCAGTTCTTC.